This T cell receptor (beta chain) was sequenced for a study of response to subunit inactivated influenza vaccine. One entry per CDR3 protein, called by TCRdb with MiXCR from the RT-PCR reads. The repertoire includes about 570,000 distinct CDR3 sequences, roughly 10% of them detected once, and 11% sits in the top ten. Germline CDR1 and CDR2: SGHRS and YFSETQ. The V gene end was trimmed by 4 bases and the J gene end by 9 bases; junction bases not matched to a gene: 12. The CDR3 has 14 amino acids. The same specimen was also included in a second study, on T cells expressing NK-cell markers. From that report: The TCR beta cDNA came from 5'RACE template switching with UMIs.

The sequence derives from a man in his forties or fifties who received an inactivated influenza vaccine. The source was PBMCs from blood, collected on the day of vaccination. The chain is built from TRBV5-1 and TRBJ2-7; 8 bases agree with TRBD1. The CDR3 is CASSPGTGLPGQYF. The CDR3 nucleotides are TGCGCCAGCAGCCCAGGGACAGGCCTGCCAGGGCAGTACTTC.